These 5 T cell receptor beta chains share one sample of origin, sequenced in a study of T cell responses to AZD1222 COVID-19 vaccine. Repertoires were generated with immunoSEQ multiplex PCR, while TCRdb's copy carries only in-frame clones and drops some. The sample lists 120,000 or so clones; roughly nine tenths were seen once. Here the sequenced sample was peripheral blood, taken on day 0 of AZD1222 vaccination. Receptors were obtained from an adult in good health.

There are a few counts of this clone. This chain links TRBV7-9 with TRBJ1-4; D not resolved. Germline values: CDR1 SEHNR, CDR2 FQNEAQ (reference sequence). Trimming removed 4 bases at V and 7 bases at J, with 19 bases between. This CDR3 has 16 residues. In nucleotides, the CDR3 is TGTGCCAGCAGCTCAACGAAGGGAATTGAGGGTGAAAAACTGTTTTTT. It yields the protein CASSSTKGIEGEKLFF. The full variable domain, its missing parts supplied by reference TRBV7-9 and TRBJ1-4, is DTGVSQNPRHKITKRGQNVTFRCDPISEHNRLYWYRQTLGQGPEFLTYFQNEAQLEKSRLLSDRFSAERPKGSFSTLEIQRTEQGDSAMYLCASSSTKGIEGEKLFFGSGTQLSVL.

The chain is built from TRBV27 and TRBJ2-7; 11 nucleotides agree with TRBD2. This CDR3 contains 15 residues. CDR1 MNHEY and CDR2 SMNVEV come from the germline V gene (reference sequence). The V segment lost 7 bases and the J segment 1 base; nucleotides outside the gene matches: 6. This CDR3 reads CASKPGLAESYEQYF. The DNA of the CDR3 is TGTGCCAGCAAACCGGGACTAGCGGAATCCTACGAGCAGTACTTC.

V usage is TRBV25-1 and J usage is TRBJ2-2, with D perhaps matching TRBD1 (5 bases). From germline, CDR1 is MGHDK and CDR2 SYGVNS. The V end was cut by 2 bases, the J end by 8 bases, with 12 bases between. The length of the CDR3 is 14 residues. The DNA for the CDR3 is TGTGCCAGCAGTGAAGTAGGCAGGGCGGGGGAGCTGTTTTTT. Its translation is CASSEVGRAGELFF.

The chain uses TRBV6-5 and TRBJ2-2; no definite D call. This CDR3 has 11 amino acids. Germline V gene lookup returns CDR1 MNHEY and CDR2 SVGAGI. Trimming removed 6 bases at V and 8 bases at J, with 7 bases between. Here the CDR3 reads CASRSVGELFF. The CDR3 nucleotides read TGTGCCAGCAGATCCGTAGGGGAGCTGTTTTTT.

This clone turned up a few times. The chain combines TRBV7-9 with TRBJ1-1; a weak D match, TRBD1 (5 bases). The CDR3 runs to 15 residues. Germline V gene lookup returns CDR1 SEHNR and CDR2 FQNEAQ (reference sequence). V gave up 2 bases and J gave up 0 bases, with 10 bases separating them. CDR3 protein: CASSLQGSMNTEAFF. For the CDR3, the DNA is TGTGCCAGCAGCTTACAGGGATCCATGAACACTGAAGCTTTCTTT.